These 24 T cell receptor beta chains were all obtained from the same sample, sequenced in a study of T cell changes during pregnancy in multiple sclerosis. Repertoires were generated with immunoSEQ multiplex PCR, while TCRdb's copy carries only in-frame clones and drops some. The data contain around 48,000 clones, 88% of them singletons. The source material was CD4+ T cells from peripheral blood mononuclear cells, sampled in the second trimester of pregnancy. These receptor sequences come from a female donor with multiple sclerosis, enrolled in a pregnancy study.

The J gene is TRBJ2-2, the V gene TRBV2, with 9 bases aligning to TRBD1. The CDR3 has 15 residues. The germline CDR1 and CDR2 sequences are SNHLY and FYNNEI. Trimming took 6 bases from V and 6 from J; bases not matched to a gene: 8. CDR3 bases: TGTGCCAGCAGAGTCGGACAGGGGTCGGCCGGGGAGCTGTTTTTT. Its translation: CASRVGQGSAGELFF. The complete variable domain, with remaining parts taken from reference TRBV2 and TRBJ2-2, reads EPEVTQTPSHQVTQMGQEVILRCVPISNHLYFYWYRQILGQKVEFLVSFYNNEISEKSEIFDDQFSVERPDGSNFTLKIRSTKLEDSAMYFCASRVGQGSAGELFFGEGSRLTVL.

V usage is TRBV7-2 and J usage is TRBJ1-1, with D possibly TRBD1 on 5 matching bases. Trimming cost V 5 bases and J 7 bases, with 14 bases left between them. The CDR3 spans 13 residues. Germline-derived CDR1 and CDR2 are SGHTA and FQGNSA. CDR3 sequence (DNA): TGTGCCAGCAGCAGGGACGGGCGGGGTGAAGCTTTCTTT. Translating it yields CASSRDGRGEAFF.

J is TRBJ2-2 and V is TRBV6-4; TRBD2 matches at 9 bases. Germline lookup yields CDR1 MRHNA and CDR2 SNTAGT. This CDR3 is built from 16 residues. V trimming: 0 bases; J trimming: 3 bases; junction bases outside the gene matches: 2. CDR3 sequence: CASSDSRTSDTGELFF. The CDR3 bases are TGTGCCAGCAGTGACTCGAGGACTAGCGACACCGGGGAGCTGTTTTTT.

CDR3 region: CASSELASGEETQYF. CDR3 bases: TGCGCCAGCAGTGAGTTGGCTAGCGGGGAAGAGACCCAGTACTTC. This rearrangement joins TRBV10-1 to TRBJ2-5; 9 positions agree with TRBD2. V gave up 1 base and J gave up 3 bases; unmatched junction bases: 3. CDR3 length: 15 amino acids. Germline assignment: CDR1 WNHNN and CDR2 SYGVQD (reference sequence).

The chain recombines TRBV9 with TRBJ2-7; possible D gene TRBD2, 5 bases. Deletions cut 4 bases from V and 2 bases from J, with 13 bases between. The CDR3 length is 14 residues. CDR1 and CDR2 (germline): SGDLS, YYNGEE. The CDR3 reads CASSQGLAAYEQYF. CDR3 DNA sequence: TGTGCCAGCAGCCAAGGACTGGCTGCCTACGAGCAGTACTTC.

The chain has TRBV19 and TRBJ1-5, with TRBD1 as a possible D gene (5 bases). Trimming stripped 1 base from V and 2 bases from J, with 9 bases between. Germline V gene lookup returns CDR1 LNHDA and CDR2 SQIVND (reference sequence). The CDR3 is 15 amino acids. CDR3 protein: CASSIGGQGNQPQHF. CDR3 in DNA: TGTGCCAGTAGTATAGGGGGCCAGGGCAATCAGCCCCAGCATTTT.

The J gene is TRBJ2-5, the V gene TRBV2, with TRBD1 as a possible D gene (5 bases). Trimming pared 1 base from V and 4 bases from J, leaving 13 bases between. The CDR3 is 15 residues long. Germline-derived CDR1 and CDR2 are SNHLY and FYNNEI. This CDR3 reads CASSEGRVSRETQYF. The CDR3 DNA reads TGTGCCAGCAGTGAAGGCAGGGTATCTCGAGAGACCCAGTACTTC.

The DNA of the CDR3 is TGTGCCAGCAGCCAAGTCGCGCTAGCGGGGTACACCGGGGAGCTGTTTTTT. This encodes CASSQVALAGYTGELFF. The V and J genes are TRBV4-2 and TRBJ2-2; TRBD2 agrees at 9 bases. Germline CDR1 LGHNA, CDR2 YNFKEQ. V was pared by 1 base and J by 3 bases, with 6 bases of the junction left unmatched. CDR3 length: 17 residues.

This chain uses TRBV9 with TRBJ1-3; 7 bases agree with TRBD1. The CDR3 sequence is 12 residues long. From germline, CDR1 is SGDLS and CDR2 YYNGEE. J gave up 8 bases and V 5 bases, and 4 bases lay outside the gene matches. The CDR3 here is CASRAGGDTIYF. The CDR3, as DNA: TGTGCCAGCAGAGCAGGGGGAGACACCATATATTTT.

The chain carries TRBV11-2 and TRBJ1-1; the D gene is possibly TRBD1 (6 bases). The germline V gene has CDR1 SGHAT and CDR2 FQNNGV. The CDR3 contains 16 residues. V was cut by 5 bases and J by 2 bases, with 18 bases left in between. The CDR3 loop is CASSPRAGQINTEAFF. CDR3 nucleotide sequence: TGTGCCAGCAGCCCTCGAGCGGGACAAATTAACACTGAAGCTTTCTTT. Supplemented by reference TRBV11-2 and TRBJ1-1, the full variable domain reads EAGVAQSPRYKIIEKRQSVAFWCNPISGHATLYWYQQILGQGPKLLIQFQNNGVVDDSQLPKDRFSAERLKGVDSTLKIQPAKLEDSAVYLCASSPRAGQINTEAFFGQGTRLTVV.

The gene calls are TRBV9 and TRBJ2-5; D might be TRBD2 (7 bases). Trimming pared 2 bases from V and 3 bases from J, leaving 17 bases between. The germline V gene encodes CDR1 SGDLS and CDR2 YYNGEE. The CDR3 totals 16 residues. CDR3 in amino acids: CASSVGGAGREETQYF. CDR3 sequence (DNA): TGTGCCAGCAGCGTGGGGGGCGCGGGGAGGGAAGAGACCCAGTACTTC.

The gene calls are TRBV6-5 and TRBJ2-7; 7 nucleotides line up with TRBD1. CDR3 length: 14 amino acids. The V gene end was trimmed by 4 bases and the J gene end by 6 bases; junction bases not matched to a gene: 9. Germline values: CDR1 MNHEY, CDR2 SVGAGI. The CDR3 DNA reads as TGTGCCAGCAGTTGGACAGGAGAACTAAGCGAGCAGTACTTC. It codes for CASSWTGELSEQYF.

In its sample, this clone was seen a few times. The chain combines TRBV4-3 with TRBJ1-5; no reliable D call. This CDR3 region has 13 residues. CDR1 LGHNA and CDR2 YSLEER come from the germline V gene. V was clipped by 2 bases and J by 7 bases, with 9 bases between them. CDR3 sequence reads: CASSQIVGQPQHF. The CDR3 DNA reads TGCGCCAGCAGCCAAATCGTTGGCCAGCCCCAGCATTTT.

CDR3 sequence (DNA): TGTGCCAGCAGTAACCCTGGGGGCCCCTACAATGAGCAGTTCTTC. Its protein product is CASSNPGGPYNEQFF. This rearrangement joins TRBV6-6 to TRBJ2-1; possibly TRBD1 for D (6 bases). Per the germline V gene, CDR1 is MNHNY and CDR2 is SVGAGI (reference sequence). Trimming pared 5 bases from V and 2 bases from J, leaving 13 bases between. This CDR3 is 15 amino acids long.

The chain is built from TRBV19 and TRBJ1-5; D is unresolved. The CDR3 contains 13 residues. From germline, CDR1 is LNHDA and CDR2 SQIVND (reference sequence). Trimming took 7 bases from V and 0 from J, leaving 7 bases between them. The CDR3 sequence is CASTDISNQPQHF. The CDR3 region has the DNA TGTGCCAGTACCGACATTAGCAATCAGCCCCAGCATTTT. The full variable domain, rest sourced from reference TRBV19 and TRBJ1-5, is DGGITQSPKYLFRKEGQNVTLSCEQNLNHDAMYWYRQDPGQGLRLIYYSQIVNDFQKGDIAEGYSVSREKKESFPLTVTSAQKNPTAFYLCASTDISNQPQHFGDGTRLSIL.

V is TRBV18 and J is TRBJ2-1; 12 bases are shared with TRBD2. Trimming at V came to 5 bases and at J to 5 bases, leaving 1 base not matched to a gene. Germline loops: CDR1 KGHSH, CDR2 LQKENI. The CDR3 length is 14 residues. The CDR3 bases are TGTGCCAGCTCAAGGACTAGCGGGGACAATGAGCAGTTCTTC. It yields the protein CASSRTSGDNEQFF.

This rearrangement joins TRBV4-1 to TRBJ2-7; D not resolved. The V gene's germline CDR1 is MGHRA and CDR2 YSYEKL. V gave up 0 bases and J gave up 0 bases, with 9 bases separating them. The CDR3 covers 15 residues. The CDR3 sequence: CASSQDRSDSYEQYF. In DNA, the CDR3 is TGCGCCAGCAGCCAAGATCGGAGCGACTCCTACGAGCAGTACTTC.

This CDR3 reads CASRGSGVRGQPQHF. CDR3 coding DNA: TGTGCCAGCAGGGGATCGGGGGTGCGCGGTCAGCCCCAGCATTTT. The chain carries TRBV27 and TRBJ1-5; perhaps TRBD1 as D (5 bases). The CDR3 runs to 15 residues. With 6 bases removed from V and 6 bases from J, the gap between germline ends came to 18 bases. The V gene's germline CDR1 is MNHEY and CDR2 SMNVEV (reference sequence).

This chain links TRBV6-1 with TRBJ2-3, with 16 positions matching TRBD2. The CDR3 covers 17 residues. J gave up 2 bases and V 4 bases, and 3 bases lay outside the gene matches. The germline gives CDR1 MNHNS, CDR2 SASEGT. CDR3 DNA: TGTGCCAGCAGTGGGGGACTAGCGGGAGGGGACACAGATACGCAGTATTTT. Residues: CASSGGLAGGDTDTQYF.

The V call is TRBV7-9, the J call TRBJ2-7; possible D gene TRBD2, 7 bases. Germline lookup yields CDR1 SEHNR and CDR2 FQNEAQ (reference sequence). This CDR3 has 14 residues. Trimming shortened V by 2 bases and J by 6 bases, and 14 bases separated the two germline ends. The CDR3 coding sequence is TGTGCCAGCAGCTTAAACAGGGCTAGCGGCGAGCAGTACTTC. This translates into CASSLNRASGEQYF.

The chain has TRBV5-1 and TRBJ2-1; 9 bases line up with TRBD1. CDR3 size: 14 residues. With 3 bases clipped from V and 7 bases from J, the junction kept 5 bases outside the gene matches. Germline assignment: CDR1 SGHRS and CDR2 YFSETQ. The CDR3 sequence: CASSSGQGGNEQFF. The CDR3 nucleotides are TGCGCCAGCAGCTCGGGACAGGGTGGGAATGAGCAGTTCTTC.

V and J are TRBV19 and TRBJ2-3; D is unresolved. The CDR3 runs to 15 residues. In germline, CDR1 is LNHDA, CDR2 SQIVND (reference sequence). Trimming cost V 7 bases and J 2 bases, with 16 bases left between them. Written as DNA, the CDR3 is TGTGCCAGTAAGGAGTCGAAGGTAAACACAGATACGCAGTATTTT. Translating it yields CASKESKVNTDTQYF.

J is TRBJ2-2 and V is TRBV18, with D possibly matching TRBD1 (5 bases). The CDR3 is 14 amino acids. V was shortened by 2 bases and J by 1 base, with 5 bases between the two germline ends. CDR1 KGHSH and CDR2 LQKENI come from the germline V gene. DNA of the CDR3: TGTGCCAGCTCACCAACAGGGAACACCGGGGAGCTGTTTTTT. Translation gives CASSPTGNTGELFF.

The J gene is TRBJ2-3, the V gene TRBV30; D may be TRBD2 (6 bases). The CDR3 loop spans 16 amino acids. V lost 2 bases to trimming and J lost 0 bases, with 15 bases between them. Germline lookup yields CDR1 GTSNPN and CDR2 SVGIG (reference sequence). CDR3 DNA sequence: TGTGCCTGGAGTCCTGGGACTGATTATAGCACAGATACGCAGTATTTT. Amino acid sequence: CAWSPGTDYSTDTQYF.